The T cell receptor (beta chain) described here comes from a study of T cells in localized non-small cell lung cancer. Study outcomes and limitations: Peak T cell clonality was found in uninvolved adjacent lung, exceeding tumor. Of the top 100 tumor clones, median 57 were in adjacent lung, about 30 among its top 100. The study linked higher blood T cell density to longer overall survival. Heterogeneity stays possible, as sequencing covered only one tumor region.

The CDR3 is 13 amino acids. In germline, CDR1 is MNHGY, CDR2 SAAAGT. On this clone: No antigen is known for it. One end of the junction is discordant with germline, which a read error may explain.

Measured with immunoSEQ multiplex PCR; TCRdb has only the in-frame clones, and not every one. Among fewer than 15,000 clones listed, under 30% were seen once. The gene calls are TRBV6-8 and TRBJ1-1; D not resolved. The TCR was taken from a female donor over 55 with stage I lung adenocarcinoma. The sample consisted of lung tumor tissue, taken before any cancer treatment. In DNA, the CDR3 is TGTGCCATCAGTGCACCCCAGAACACTGAAGCTTTCTTT. The encoded protein is CAISAPQNTEAFF.